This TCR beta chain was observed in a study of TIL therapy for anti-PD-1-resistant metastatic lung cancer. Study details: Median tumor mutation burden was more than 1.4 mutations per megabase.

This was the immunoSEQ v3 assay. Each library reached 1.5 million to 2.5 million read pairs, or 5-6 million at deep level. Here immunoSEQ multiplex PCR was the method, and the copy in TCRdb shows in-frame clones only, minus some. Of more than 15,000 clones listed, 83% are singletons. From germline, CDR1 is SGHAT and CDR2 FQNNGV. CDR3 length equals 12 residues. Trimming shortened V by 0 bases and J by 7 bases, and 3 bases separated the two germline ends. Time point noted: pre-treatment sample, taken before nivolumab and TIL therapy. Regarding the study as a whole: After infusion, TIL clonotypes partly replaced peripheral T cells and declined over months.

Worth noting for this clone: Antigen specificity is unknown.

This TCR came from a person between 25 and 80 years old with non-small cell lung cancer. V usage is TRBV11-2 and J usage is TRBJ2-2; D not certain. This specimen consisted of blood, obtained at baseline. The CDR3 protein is CASSLDNGELFF. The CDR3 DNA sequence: TGTGCCAGCAGCTTAGACAACGGGGAGCTGTTTTTT.